Included here is one TCR beta chain sequence, with context. No antigen is known for it. This specimen belongs to a study of OX40 agonist ivuxolimab in advanced cancers. Study at large: The group had a mean age of about 60 years, ranged from about 20 to 79, and was around 86% male.

The data were produced by immunoSEQ multiplex PCR, yet TCRdb's version contains in-frame clones alone and is incomplete. The sample holds about 86,000 clones, roughly 89% seen once. CDR3 length equals 18 residues. The germline V gene encodes CDR1 KGHSH and CDR2 LQKENI. Trimming removed 2 bases at V and 4 bases at J, with 22 bases between. The study, taken as a whole, reports: CD4+ and CD8+ blood T cells expanded clonally by week 6 at 0.1 to 3.0 mg/kg. The study did not work out the antigen specificity of the expanded peripheral T cells.

V usage is TRBV18 and J usage is TRBJ2-3, with TRBD1 as a possible D gene (6 bases). The receptor's source is an adult with an advanced solid tumor such as melanoma, head and neck, liver or kidney cancer. The starting material was CD4+ or CD8+ T cells sorted from blood, obtained in a trial of the OX40 agonist ivuxolimab. CDR3 residues: CASSPAQGTFIRSDTQYF. In nucleotides, the CDR3 is TGTGCCAGCTCACCAGCGCAGGGGACATTTATCCGGTCAGATACGCAGTATTTT.